The TCR beta chain under discussion was sequenced for a study of regulatory T cells in long-lasting Graves disease. Study-wide findings and caveats: Not thyroid tissue but only peripheral blood was studied. Persistent Graves' patients possessed reduced TCR diversity relative to recently diagnosed ones.

With respect to this clonotype: What it binds is unknown.

This CDR3 comprises 15 residues. Germline V gene sequence: CDR1 LGHNA, CDR2 YNFKEQ. Deletions cut 2 bases from V and 5 bases from J, with 15 bases between. As to time point: persistent/refractory GD, antithyroid drugs over 5 years with positive TRAb. Making the TCR library involved RNA that had been extracted from PBMCs. Patients came from an endocrinology department in Xi'an, China. The collection involved drawing 8 to 9 milliliters of peripheral blood into EDTA tubes. For TCR beta, libraries came from iRepertoire HTBI primers and Arm-PCR of CDR3 regions. TCRdb recomputed calls from the multiplex PCR reads with MiXCR, one row per CDR3 protein. Here the sample spans around 400,000 distinct CDR3 sequences, about 20% being singletons.

The receptor comes from a female donor with Graves disease. The sample consisted of peripheral blood mononuclear cells (PBMCs), taken when the disease was refractory, from a patient treated with antithyroid drugs. The chain couples TRBV4-2 to TRBJ2-5, with D possibly being TRBD2 (6 bases). The CDR3 reads CASSQSVGGSETQYF. DNA of the CDR3: TGTGCCAGCAGCCAAAGTGTCGGGGGTTCGGAGACCCAGTACTTC.